Listed below are T cell receptor beta chains from one sample, sequenced in a study of blood T cell repertoires in COVID-19. Profiled with immunoSEQ multiplex PCR; TCRdb holds only in-frame clones, not every one. The sample holds over 150,000 clones, about 80% seen once. Sequenced material: peripheral blood. These receptors all come from a man aged 55 to 69 with acute or convalescent COVID-19. CDR3s include the opening cysteine and the closing phenylalanine or tryptophan. Fields, in order: D gene, CDR3 length, clone size, V gene, J gene, CDR3 DNA, CDR3 protein. D genes are given only for firm matches. Clone size is given for some rows only: seen once, a few or many times, or a class if the clone is expanded.

.	16	.	TRBV4-2	TRBJ1-1	TGTGCCAGCAGCCAAGATACCGACAGTAGGGGATTTGAAGCTTTCTTT	CASSQDTDSRGFEAFF
.	13	.	TRBV30	TRBJ1-1	TGTGCCTGGAGTGTACAAGTGAACACTGAAGCTTTCTTT	CAWSVQVNTEAFF
TRBD2	11	.	TRBV5-5	TRBJ2-1	TGTGCCAGCAACTCACGGGGGGTGCAGTTCTTC	CASNSRGVQFF
TRBD1	15	.	TRBV4-3	TRBJ2-1	TGCGCCAGCAGCCAAGGACGGACAGGACAGAATGAGCAGTTCTTC	CASSQGRTGQNEQFF
.	12	.	TRBV27	TRBJ1-2	TGTGCCAGCAGTTTTTCGGGGTATGGCTACACCTTC	CASSFSGYGYTF
TRBD1	11	.	TRBV2	TRBJ2-1	TGTGCCAGTTTACAGGGGAATGAGCAGTTCTTC	CASLQGNEQFF
TRBD1	15	.	TRBV5-1	TRBJ1-4	TGCGCCAGCAGCTTGGGGGACAGGGAGGATGAAAAACTGTTTTTT	CASSLGDREDEKLFF
TRBD1	16	.	TRBV7-7	TRBJ2-5	TGTGCTAGCAGCTCGGGACAGGAAGGCCTGGGAGAGACCCAGTACTTC	CASSSGQEGLGETQYF
TRBD2	18	.	TRBV5-1	TRBJ2-1	TGCGCCAGCAGCCGTGGGGGGACTAGTTTCCACGGCGGCAATGAGCAGTTCTTC	CASSRGGTSFHGGNEQFF
TRBD1	15	.	TRBV7-2	TRBJ2-1	TGTGCCAGCAGCTTAAGCGGACAGGGTTACAATGAGCAGTTCTTC	CASSLSGQGYNEQFF
.	14	.	TRBV6-2/TRBV6-3	TRBJ1-2	TGTGCCAGCAGTTACTACAGTATTAACTATGGCTACACCTTC	CASSYYSINYGYTF
TRBD1	17	once	TRBV4-1	TRBJ1-3	TGCGCCAGCAGCCAGGGGGACAGGTATTACTCTGGAAACACCATATATTTT	CASSQGDRYYSGNTIYF
.	15	.	TRBV5-5	TRBJ1-1	TGTGCCAGCAGCTTGGTTGGGGGCAAGAACACTGAAGCTTTCTTT	CASSLVGGKNTEAFF
TRBD1	15	.	TRBV9	TRBJ1-1	TGTGCCAGCAGCCCCCGGACAGGCGAGAACACTGAAGCTTTCTTT	CASSPRTGENTEAFF
.	13	.	TRBV12-3/TRBV12-4	TRBJ1-5	TGTGCCAGCAGTATTGCAGGAAATCAGCCCCAGCATTTT	CASSIAGNQPQHF
.	16	.	TRBV7-3	TRBJ1-1	TGTGCCAGCAGCTCAACCCCGGGGGGGGCGAGGACTGAAGCTTTCTTT	CASSSTPGGARTEAFF
TRBD1	12	.	TRBV30	TRBJ1-1	TGTGCCTGGGATGGACAGGGGGCTGAAGCTTTCTTT	CAWDGQGAEAFF
TRBD1	14	.	TRBV5-8	TRBJ1-1	TGTGCCAGCAGCCAATTTAGGACAGGGCGTGAAGCTTTCTTT	CASSQFRTGREAFF
.	14	few	TRBV27	TRBJ2-2	TGTGCCAGCAGTCCCGAGACAGAAGACGGGGAGCTGTTTTTT	CASSPETEDGELFF
.	15	.	TRBV4-3	TRBJ1-1	TGCGCCAGCAGCCAGGATGGGGTCAGGGTAACTGAAGCTTTCTTT	CASSQDGVRVTEAFF
.	16	.	TRBV5-1	TRBJ1-1	TGCGCCAGCAGCCGTGGAGGAGGGACGGTGAACACTGAAGCTTTCTTT	CASSRGGGTVNTEAFF
TRBD1	14	.	TRBV6-5	TRBJ2-7	TGTGCCAGCAGAGGTGGGACAGGGTTCAACGAGCAGTACTTC	CASRGGTGFNEQYF
TRBD1	15	.	TRBV6-5	TRBJ1-5	TGTGCCAGCAGGTTAGGGACAGGGGGCGGTCAGCCCCAGCATTTT	CASRLGTGGGQPQHF
.	17	.	TRBV9	TRBJ1-6	TGTGCCAGCAGCGTAGGGGGGGACTACACCTATAATTCACCCCTCCACTTT	CASSVGGDYTYNSPLHF
.	14	few	TRBV6-5	TRBJ2-2	TGTGCCAGCAGTTACTCAGGGGACACCGGGGAGCTGTTTTTT	CASSYSGDTGELFF
.	14	.	TRBV4-1	TRBJ1-1	TGCGCCAGCAGCCAAGATCCCTGGAACACTGAAGCTTTCTTT	CASSQDPWNTEAFF
.	14	.	TRBV19	TRBJ2-3	TGTGCCAGTAGTATTGGGCAGGGGACAGATACGCAGTATTTT	CASSIGQGTDTQYF
.	13	.	TRBV12-3/TRBV12-4	TRBJ2-3	TGTGCCAGCAGAACAGTGAAGAAAGATACGCAGTATTTT	CASRTVKKDTQYF
.	15	.	TRBV7-2	TRBJ1-1	TGTGCCAGCAGCTCCTGGCCTACAGGGAACACTGAAGCTTTCTTT	CASSSWPTGNTEAFF
.	15	.	TRBV6-5	TRBJ1-5	TGTGCCAGCAGTTATAAACAGGATAGCAATCAGCCCCAGCATTTT	CASSYKQDSNQPQHF
.	13	.	TRBV7-6	TRBJ1-1	TGTGCCAGCAGCTCTACCGCGGGGGGTGAAGCTTTCTTT	CASSSTAGGEAFF
.	14	.	TRBV11-3	TRBJ2-7	TGTGCCAGCAGCGTGGCAGGTCATTCCTACGAGCAGTACTTC	CASSVAGHSYEQYF
TRBD1	15	.	TRBV7-2	TRBJ2-3	TGTGCCAGCAGCCCGTCGACAGGGATGGCAGATACGCAGTATTTT	CASSPSTGMADTQYF
.	13	.	TRBV12-3/TRBV12-4	TRBJ1-1	TGTGCCAGCAGTTTCCAGGGAGGCACTGAAGCTTTCTTT	CASSFQGGTEAFF
TRBD1	16	.	TRBV6-1	TRBJ1-2	TGTGCCAGCAGTGATCCGACAGGGTCCGGTAACTATGGCTACACCTTC	CASSDPTGSGNYGYTF
TRBD2	15	.	TRBV9	TRBJ2-5	TGTGCCAGCACCCCAGCGGGGGGGCCTTTGAAGACCCAGTACTTC	CASTPAGGPLKTQYF
.	13	.	TRBV2	TRBJ2-7	TGTGCCAGCAGTGAAGAAAAGGGGCACGAGCAGTACTTC	CASSEEKGHEQYF
TRBD2	15	once	TRBV2	TRBJ2-3	TGTGCCAGCAGGGAACTAGCGGGGGGTACGGATACGCAGTATTTT	CASRELAGGTDTQYF
TRBD1	14	few	TRBV6-1	TRBJ2-3	TGTGCCAGCAGTGACAGGGGGCGGGGAGATACGCAGTATTTT	CASSDRGRGDTQYF
TRBD2	18	.	TRBV2	TRBJ2-5	TGTGCCAGCAGGCCGGGGACTAGCGGGGGGGCCGGGCAAGAGACCCAGTACTTC	CASRPGTSGGAGQETQYF
TRBD1	15	once	TRBV24-1	TRBJ1-5	TGTGCCACCAGTGAGGGACAGATCAGCAATCAGCCCCAGCATTTT	CATSEGQISNQPQHF
TRBD1	14	.	TRBV2	TRBJ1-1	TGTGCCAGCAGTGTAGACAGGGGTAGCACTGAAGCTTTCTTT	CASSVDRGSTEAFF
.	12	.	TRBV9	TRBJ1-5	TGTGCCAGCGATCAGGGGAATCAGCCCCAGCATTTT	CASDQGNQPQHF
TRBD1	16	.	TRBV18	TRBJ1-2	TGTGCCAGCTCACCGCGACAGGGGTGGGGAAACTATGGCTACACCTTC	CASSPRQGWGNYGYTF
.	12	once	TRBV9	TRBJ2-3	TGTGCCAGCAGCGCCCGGGACACATTGCAGTATTTT	CASSARDTLQYF
.	13	few	TRBV6-4	TRBJ1-1	TGTGCCAGCAGCCTCCCATGGAGGACTGAAGCTTTCTTT	CASSLPWRTEAFF
.	15	.	TRBV30	TRBJ1-5	TGTGCCTGGAGTCAATTGGACAGACCCAATCAGCCCCAGCATTTT	CAWSQLDRPNQPQHF
.	15	.	TRBV6-5	TRBJ2-5	TGTGCCAGCAGTTACAGGGGGAAGAACCAAGAGACCCAGTACTTC	CASSYRGKNQETQYF
.	13	.	TRBV15	TRBJ2-1	TGTGCCACCAGCCCAGGTCACTTCGGGGTGCAGTTCTTC	CATSPGHFGVQFF
TRBD2	15	.	TRBV5-1	TRBJ2-5	TGCGCCAGCAGCTTTACTAGCGGGAACCAAGAGACCCAGTACTTC	CASSFTSGNQETQYF
.	14	.	TRBV18	TRBJ2-3	TGTGCCAGCTCACCCGGGACTCCCACAGATACGCAGTATTTT	CASSPGTPTDTQYF
TRBD1	15	.	TRBV4-1	TRBJ1-2	TGCGCCAGCAGCCAGGTACAGGGGGCGTCCTACGGCTACACCTTC	CASSQVQGASYGYTF
.	15	.	TRBV6-5	TRBJ1-3	TGTGCCAGCAGTTACTCGATAACGGGAGGAAACACCATATATTTT	CASSYSITGGNTIYF
TRBD1	11	.	TRBV27	TRBJ1-2	TGTGCCAGCAGTATGGGACAGGGCTACACCTTC	CASSMGQGYTF
TRBD1	15	.	TRBV9	TRBJ2-5	TGTGCCAGCAGCGCGGGACAGGGGGCGGGAGAGACCCAGTACTTC	CASSAGQGAGETQYF